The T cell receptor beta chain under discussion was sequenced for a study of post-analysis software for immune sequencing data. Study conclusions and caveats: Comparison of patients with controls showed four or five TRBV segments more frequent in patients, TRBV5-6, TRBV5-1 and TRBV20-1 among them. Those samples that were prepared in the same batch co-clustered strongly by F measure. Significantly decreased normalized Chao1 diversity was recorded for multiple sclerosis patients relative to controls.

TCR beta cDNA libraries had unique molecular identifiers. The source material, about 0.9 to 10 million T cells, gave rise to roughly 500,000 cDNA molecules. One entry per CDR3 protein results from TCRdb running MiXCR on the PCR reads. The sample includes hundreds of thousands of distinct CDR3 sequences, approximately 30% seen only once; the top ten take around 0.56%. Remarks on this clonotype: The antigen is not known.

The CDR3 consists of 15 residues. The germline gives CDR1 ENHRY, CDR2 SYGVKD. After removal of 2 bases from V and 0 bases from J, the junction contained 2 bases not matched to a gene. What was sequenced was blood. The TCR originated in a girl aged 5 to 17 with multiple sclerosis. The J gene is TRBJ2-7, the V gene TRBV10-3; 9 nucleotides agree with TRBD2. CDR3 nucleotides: TGTGCCATCAGTGAGGCTAGCGGGAACTCCTACGAGCAGTACTTC. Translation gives CAISEASGNSYEQYF.